This record concerns one TCR gamma chain sequence. This likely came from a read error, as a far larger clone is one base away. TCRdb made new clone calls on the RT-PCR reads using CATT. Of 150 to 250 gamma-chain clones detected, roughly 33% appear once; the ten largest clones hold around 68%. This entry belongs to a study of gamma-delta T cells after stem cell transplantation. Specimen: gamma-delta T cells. The clonotype originates from a human donor. It is not recorded whose cells these are; they may come from a transplant donor.

The CDR3 loop is CALWDAANYYKKLF. The CDR3 coding sequence is TGTGCCTTGTGGGATGCGGCGAATTATTATAAGAAACTCTTT. V is TRGV9 and J is TRGJ1 or TRGJ2. TCRdb carries no J gene annotation; the J gene was assigned here by matching the DNA with germline. V trimming: 4 bases; J trimming: 0 bases; junction bases outside the gene matches: 6. The CDR3 is 14 amino acids. From germline, CDR1 is GITISATS and CDR2 ISYDGTV (reference sequence).